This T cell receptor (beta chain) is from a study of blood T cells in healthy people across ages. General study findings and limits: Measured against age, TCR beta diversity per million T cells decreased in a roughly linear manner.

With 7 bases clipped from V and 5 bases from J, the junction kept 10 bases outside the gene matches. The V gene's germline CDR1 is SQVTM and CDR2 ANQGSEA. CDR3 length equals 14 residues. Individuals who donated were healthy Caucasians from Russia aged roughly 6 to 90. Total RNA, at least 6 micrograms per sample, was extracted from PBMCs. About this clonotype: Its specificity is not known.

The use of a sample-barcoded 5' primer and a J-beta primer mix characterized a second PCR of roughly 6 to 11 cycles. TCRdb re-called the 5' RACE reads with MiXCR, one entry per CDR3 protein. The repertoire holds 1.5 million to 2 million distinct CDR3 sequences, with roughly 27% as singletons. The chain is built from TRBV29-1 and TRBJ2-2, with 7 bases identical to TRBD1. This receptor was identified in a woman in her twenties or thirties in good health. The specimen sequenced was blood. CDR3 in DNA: TGCAGCGCGCAACCAATCAGGGGGACCGGGGAGCTGTTTTTT. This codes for CSAQPIRGTGELFF.